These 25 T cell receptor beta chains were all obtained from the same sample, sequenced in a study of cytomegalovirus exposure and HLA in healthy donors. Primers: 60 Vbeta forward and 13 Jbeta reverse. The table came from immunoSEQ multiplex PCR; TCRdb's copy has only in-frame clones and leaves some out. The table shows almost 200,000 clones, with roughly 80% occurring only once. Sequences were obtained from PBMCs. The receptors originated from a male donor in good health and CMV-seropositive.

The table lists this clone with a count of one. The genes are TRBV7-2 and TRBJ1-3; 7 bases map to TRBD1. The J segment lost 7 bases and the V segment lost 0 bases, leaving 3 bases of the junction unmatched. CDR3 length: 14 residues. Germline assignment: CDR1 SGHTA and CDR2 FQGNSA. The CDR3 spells CASSLAGGRNTIYF. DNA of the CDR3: TGTGCCAGCAGCTTAGCAGGGGGCAGGAACACCATATATTTT.

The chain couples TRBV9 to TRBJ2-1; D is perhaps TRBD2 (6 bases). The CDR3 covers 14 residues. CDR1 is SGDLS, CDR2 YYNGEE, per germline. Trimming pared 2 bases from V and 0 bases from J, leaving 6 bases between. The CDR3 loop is CASSVEGSYNEQFF. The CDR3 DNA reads TGTGCCAGCAGCGTGGAGGGCTCCTACAATGAGCAGTTCTTC.

The CDR3 protein is CASSLEGLSQPQHF. The CDR3 nucleotides are TGTGCCAGCAGTTTAGAGGGTCTTTCTCAGCCCCAGCATTTT. V is TRBV27 and J is TRBJ1-5; D call uncertain. The length of the CDR3 is 14 residues. Germline loops: CDR1 MNHEY, CDR2 SMNVEV (reference sequence). The V end lost 2 bases, the J end lost 6 bases, and 11 bases lay between the germline ends.

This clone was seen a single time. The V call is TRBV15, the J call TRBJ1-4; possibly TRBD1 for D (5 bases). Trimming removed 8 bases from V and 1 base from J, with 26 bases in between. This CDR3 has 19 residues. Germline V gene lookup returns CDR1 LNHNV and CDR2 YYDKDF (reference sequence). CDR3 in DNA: TGTGCCACCGATCCCGGGCCGAGAATAGGAAGGGGAACTAATGAAAAACTGTTTTTT. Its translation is CATDPGPRIGRGTNEKLFF.

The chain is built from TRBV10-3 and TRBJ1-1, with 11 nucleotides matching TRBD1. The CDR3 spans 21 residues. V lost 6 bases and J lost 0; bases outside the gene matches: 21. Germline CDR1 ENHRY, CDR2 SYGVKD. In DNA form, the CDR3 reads TGTGCCATCAGATCCGACGGGACAGGGGGGACTACCGGGTCCCTGAACACTGAAGCTTTCTTT. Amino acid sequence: CAIRSDGTGGTTGSLNTEAFF.

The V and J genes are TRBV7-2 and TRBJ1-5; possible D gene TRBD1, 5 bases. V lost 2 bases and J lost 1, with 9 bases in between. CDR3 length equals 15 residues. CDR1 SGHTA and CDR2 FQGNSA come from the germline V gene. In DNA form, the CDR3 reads TGTGCCAGCAGCTTAAGGGCAGGGAGCAATCAGCCCCAGCATTTT. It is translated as CASSLRAGSNQPQHF. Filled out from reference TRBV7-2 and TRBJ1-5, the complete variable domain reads GAGVSQSPSNKVTEKGKDVELRCDPISGHTALYWYRQSLGQGLEFLIYFQGNSAPDKSGLPSDRFSAERTGGSVSTLTIQRTQQEDSAVYLCASSLRAGSNQPQHFGDGTRLSIL.

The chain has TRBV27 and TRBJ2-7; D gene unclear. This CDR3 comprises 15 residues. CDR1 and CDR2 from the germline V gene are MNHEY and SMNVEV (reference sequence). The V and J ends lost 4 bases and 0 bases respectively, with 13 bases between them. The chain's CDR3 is CASSSPLGYSYEQYF. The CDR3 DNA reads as TGTGCCAGCAGTTCGCCTCTGGGCTACTCCTACGAGCAGTACTTC.

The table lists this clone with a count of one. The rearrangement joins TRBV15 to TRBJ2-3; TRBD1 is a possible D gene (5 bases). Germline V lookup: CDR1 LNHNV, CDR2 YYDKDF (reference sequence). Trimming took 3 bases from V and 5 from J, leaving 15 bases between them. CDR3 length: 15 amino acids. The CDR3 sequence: CATSSQYETGDTQYF. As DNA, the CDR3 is TGTGCCACCAGCAGTCAGTATGAAACAGGAGATACGCAGTATTTT.

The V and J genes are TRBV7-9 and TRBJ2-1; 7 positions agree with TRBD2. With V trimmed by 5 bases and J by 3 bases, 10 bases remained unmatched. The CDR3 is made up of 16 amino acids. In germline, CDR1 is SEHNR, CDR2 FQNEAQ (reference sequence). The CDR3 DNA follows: TGTGCCAGCAGCCCTGGGAGGGGAAAAGTCTACAATGAGCAGTTCTTC. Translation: CASSPGRGKVYNEQFF.

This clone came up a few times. The CDR3 protein is CASSLGLIAGATDTQYF. CDR3 in DNA: TGTGCCAGCAGCTTAGGATTGATAGCGGGAGCAACAGATACGCAGTATTTT. The chain joins TRBV11-3 to TRBJ2-3; TRBD2 agrees at 9 bases. Germline V gives CDR1 SGHNT, CDR2 YENEEA. V gave up 1 base and J gave up 3 bases; unmatched junction bases: 8. The CDR3 consists of 17 residues.

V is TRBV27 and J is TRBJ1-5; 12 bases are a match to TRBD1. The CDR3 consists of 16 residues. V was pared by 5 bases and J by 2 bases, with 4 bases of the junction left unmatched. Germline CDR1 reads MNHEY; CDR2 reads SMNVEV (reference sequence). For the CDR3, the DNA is TGTGCCAGCAGTCTCGGGACAGGGGGCGGCAATCAGCCCCAGCATTTT. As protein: CASSLGTGGGNQPQHF.

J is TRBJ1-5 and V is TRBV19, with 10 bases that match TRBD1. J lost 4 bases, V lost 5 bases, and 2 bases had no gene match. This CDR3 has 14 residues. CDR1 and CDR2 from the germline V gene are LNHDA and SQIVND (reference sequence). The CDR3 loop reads CASSAGQGNQPQHF. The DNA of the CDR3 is TGTGCCAGTAGTGCGGGACAGGGGAATCAGCCCCAGCATTTT.

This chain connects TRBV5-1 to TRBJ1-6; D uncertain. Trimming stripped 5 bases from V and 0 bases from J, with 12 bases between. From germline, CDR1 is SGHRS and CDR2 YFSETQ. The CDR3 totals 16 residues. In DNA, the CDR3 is TGCGCCAGCAGTAGAGAGTCTAGCTCCTATAATTCACCCCTCCACTTT. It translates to CASSRESSSYNSPLHF.

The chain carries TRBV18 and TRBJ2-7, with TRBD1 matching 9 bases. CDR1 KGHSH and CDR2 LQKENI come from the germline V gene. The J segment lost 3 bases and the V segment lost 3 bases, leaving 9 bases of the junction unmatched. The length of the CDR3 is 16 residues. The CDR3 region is CASSPRTGEKSYEQYF. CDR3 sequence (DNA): TGTGCCAGCTCACCTAGGACAGGGGAAAAGAGCTACGAGCAGTACTTC.

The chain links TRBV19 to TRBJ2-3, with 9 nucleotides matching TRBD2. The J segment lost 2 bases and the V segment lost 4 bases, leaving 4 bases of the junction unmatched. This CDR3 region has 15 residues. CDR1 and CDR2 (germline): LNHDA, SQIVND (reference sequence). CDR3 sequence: CASSTSGGFTDTQYF. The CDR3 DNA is TGTGCCAGTAGTACGAGCGGGGGGTTCACAGATACGCAGTATTTT.

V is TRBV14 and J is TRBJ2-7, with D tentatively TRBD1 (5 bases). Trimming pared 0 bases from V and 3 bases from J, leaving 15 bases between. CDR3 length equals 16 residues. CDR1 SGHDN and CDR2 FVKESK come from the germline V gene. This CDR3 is CASSQDLETAYYEQYF. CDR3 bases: TGTGCCAGCAGCCAAGATCTCGAGACAGCGTACTACGAGCAGTACTTC.

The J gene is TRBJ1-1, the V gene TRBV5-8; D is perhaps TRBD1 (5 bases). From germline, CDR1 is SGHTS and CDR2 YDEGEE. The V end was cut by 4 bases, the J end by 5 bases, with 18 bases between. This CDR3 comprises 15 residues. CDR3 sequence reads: CASSPLGGGGTEAFF. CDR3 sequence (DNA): TGTGCCAGCAGCCCCCTTGGCGGGGGGGGAACTGAAGCTTTCTTT.

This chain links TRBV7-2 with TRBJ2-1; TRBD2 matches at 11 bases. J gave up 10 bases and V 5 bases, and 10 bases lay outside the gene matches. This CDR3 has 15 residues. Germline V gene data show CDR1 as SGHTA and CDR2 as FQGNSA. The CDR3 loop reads CASSITSGGWGEQFF. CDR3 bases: TGTGCCAGCAGCATCACTAGCGGGGGTTGGGGGGAGCAGTTCTTC.

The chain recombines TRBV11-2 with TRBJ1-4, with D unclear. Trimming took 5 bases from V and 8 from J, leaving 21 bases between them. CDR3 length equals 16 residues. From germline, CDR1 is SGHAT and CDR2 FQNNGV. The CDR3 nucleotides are TGTGCCAGCAGCGCTTCGATTAGTGGGCGATTGGAAAAACTGTTTTTT. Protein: CASSASISGRLEKLFF.

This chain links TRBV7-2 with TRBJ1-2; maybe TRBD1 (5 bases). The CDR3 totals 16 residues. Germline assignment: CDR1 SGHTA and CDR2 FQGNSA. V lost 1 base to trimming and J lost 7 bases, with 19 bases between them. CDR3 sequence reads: CASSLDGGRGGCGYTF. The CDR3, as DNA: TGTGCCAGCAGCTTAGATGGGGGACGGGGGGGATGTGGCTACACCTTC.

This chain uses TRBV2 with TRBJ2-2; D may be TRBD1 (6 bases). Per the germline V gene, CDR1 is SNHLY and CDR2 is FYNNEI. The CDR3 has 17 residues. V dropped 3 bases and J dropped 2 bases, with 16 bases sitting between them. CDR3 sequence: CASSEGRGSRNTGELFF. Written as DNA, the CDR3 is TGTGCCAGCAGTGAGGGCAGGGGAAGTCGAAACACCGGGGAGCTGTTTTTT.

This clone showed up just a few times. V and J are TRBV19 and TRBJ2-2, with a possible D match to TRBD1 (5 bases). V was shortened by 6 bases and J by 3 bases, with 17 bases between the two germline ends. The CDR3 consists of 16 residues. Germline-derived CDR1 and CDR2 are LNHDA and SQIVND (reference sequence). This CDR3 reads CASSPPGRLDTGELFF. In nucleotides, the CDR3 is TGTGCCAGTAGCCCCCCAGGGCGACTTGACACCGGGGAGCTGTTTTTT.

This chain's CDR3 is CASSQGQGARRGFF. The CDR3 nucleotides are TGCGCCAGCAGCCAAGGACAGGGGGCGCGTCGGGGTTTCTTT. This chain joins TRBV4-3 and TRBJ1-1; 10 nucleotides match TRBD1. There are 14 residues in the CDR3. With 1 base clipped from V and 13 bases from J, the junction kept 9 bases outside the gene matches. Germline V lookup: CDR1 LGHNA, CDR2 YSLEER.

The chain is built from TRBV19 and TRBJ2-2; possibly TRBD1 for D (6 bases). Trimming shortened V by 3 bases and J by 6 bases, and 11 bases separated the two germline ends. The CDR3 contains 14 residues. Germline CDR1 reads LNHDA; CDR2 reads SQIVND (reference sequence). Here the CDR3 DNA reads TGTGCCAGTAGTATTAATGGGGGCTCCGGGGAGCTGTTTTTT. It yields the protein CASSINGGSGELFF.

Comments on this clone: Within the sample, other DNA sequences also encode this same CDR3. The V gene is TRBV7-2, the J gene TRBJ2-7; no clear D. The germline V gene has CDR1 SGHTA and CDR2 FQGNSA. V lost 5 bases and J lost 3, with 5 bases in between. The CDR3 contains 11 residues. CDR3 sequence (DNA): TGTGCCAGCAGCCCCAGCTACGAGCAGTACTTC. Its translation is CASSPSYEQYF.